This T cell receptor (beta chain) was captured by sequencing in a study of identical twins. V lost 5 bases to trimming and J lost 1 base, with 13 bases between them. Germline loops: CDR1 SGHRS, CDR2 YFSETQ. The CDR3 has 14 residues. TCRdb itself ran the 5' RACE reads through MiXCR, one entry per CDR3 protein. Counted here are about 240,000 distinct CDR3 sequences, about 12% occurring once; the ten biggest clones make up 4%. In its sample, this clonotype was seen a few times. These data were also reused for a study on yellow fever vaccine responses in identical twins.

This receptor was obtained from a woman in her late teens or twenties in good health. The specimen sequenced was memory (CD45RO+) T cells sorted from blood. V usage is TRBV5-1 and J usage is TRBJ2-7; D might be TRBD2 (6 bases). The CDR3: CASSVAAISYEQYF. The CDR3 DNA is TGCGCCAGCAGTGTAGCGGCCATTTCCTACGAGCAGTACTTC.